Included here is one T cell receptor (beta chain) sequence, with context. Sequenced by immunoSEQ multiplex PCR; TCRdb stores in-frame clones only, minus some. The table shows 60,000 or so clones, with roughly 84% occurring only once. The ends lost 4 bases at V and 1 base at J; junction bases unmatched: 2. The length of the CDR3 is 13 residues. The germline CDR1 and CDR2 sequences are SGHRS and YFSETQ. The sample is drawn from a study of OX40 agonist ivuxolimab in advanced cancers. This TCR was recovered from an adult with an advanced solid tumor such as melanoma, head and neck, liver or kidney cancer. This specimen consisted of CD4+ or CD8+ T cells sorted from blood, obtained in a trial of the OX40 agonist ivuxolimab. The chain is built from TRBV5-1 and TRBJ2-7, with TRBD1 matching over 7 bases. This chain's CDR3 is CASSRGQSYEQYF. In DNA, the CDR3 is TGCGCCAGCAGCCGGGGACAGTCCTACGAGCAGTACTTC.